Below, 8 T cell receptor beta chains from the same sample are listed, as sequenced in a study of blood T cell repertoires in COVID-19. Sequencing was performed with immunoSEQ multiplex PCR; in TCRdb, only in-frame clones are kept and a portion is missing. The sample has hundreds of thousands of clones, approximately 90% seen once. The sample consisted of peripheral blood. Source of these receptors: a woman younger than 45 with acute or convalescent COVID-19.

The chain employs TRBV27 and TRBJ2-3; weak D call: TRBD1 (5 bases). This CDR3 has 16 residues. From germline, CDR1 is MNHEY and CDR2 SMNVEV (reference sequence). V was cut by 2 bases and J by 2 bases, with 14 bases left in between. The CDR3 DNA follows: TGTGCCAGCAGTTTAAGATCGACAGATTTCACAGATACGCAGTATTTT. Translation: CASSLRSTDFTDTQYF.

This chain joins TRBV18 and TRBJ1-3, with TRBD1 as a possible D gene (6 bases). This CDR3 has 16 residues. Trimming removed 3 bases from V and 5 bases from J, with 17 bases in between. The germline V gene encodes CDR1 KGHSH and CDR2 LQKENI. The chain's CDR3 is CASSPQGPTLRNTIYF. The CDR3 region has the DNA TGTGCCAGCTCACCTCAGGGGCCAACATTAAGAAACACCATATATTTT.

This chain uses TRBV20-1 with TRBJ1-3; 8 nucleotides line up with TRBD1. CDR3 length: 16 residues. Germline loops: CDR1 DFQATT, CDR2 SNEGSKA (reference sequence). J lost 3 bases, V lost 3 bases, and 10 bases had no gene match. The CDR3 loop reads CSASALRGPVGNTIYF. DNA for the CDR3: TGCAGTGCTAGTGCTCTCAGGGGGCCGGTTGGAAACACCATATATTTT.

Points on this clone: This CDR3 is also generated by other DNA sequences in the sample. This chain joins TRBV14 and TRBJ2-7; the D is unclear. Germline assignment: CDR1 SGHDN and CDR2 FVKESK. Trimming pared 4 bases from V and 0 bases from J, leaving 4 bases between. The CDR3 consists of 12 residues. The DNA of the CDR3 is TGTGCCAGCAGCCCACACTCCTACGAGCAGTACTTC. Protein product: CASSPHSYEQYF. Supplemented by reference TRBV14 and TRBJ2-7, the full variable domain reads EAGVTQFPSHSVIEKGQTVTLRCDPISGHDNLYWYRRVMGKEIKFLLHFVKESKQDESGMPNNRFLAERTGGTYSTLKVQPAELEDSGVYFCASSPHSYEQYFGPGTRLTVT.

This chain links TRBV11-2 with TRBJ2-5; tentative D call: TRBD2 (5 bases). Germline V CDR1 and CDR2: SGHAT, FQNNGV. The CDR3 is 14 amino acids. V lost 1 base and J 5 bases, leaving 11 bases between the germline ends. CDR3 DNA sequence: TGTGCCAGCAGCTTAGTAGGTAGCGCGGAGACCCAGTACTTC. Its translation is CASSLVGSAETQYF.

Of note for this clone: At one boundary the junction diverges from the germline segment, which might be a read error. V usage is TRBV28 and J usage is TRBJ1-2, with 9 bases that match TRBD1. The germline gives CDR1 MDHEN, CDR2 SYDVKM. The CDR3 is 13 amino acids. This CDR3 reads CASIMWTGDNSVF. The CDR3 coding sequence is TGTGCCAGCATCATGTGGACAGGGGATAATTCTGTCTTC.

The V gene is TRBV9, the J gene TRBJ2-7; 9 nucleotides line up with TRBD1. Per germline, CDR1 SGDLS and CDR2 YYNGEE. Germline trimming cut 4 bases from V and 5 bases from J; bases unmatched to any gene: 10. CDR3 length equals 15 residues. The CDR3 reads CASSISGQGNDEQYF. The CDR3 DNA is TGTGCCAGCAGCATATCAGGACAGGGGAACGACGAGCAGTACTTC.

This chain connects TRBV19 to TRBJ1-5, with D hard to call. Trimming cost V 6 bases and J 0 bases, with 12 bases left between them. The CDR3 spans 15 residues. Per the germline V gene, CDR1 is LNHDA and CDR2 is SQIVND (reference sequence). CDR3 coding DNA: TGTGCCAGTAGCTTCGAGTTCGATAGCAATCAGCCCCAGCATTTT. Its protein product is CASSFEFDSNQPQHF.